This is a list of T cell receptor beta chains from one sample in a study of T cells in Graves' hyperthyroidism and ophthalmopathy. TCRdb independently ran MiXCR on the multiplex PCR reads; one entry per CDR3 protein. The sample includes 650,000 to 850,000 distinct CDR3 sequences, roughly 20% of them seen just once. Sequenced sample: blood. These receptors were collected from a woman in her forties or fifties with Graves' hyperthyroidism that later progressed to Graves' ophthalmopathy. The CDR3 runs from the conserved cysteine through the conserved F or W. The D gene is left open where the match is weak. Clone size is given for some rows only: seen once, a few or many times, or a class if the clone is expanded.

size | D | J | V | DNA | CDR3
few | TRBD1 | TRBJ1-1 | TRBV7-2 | TGTGCCAGCAGCTCGCCTCGACAGGGACTCACTGAAGCTTTCTTT | CASSSPRQGLTEAFF
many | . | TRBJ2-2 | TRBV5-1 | TGCGCCAGCAGCTTGGACCCGGAAACCGGGGAGCTGTTTTTT | CASSLDPETGELFF
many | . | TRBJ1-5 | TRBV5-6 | TGTGCCAGCAGCCTGGGTCCGTCGGGACAGCCCCAGCATTTT | CASSLGPSGQPQHF
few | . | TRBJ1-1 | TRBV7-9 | TGTGCCAGCAGCTTGAACACCTGGGGCACTGAAGCTTTCTTT | CASSLNTWGTEAFF
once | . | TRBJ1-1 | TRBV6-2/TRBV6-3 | TGTGCCAGCAGTTACTCGTCAAGGGACACTGAAGCTTTCTTT | CASSYSSRDTEAFF
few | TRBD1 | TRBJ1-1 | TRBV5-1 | TGCGCCAGCAGGGTAGCAGGGGGCATGAACACTGAAGCTTTCTTT | CASRVAGGMNTEAFF
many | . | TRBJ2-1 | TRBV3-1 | TGTGCCAGCAGCCAAGAGGGCCGCAATGAGCAGTTCTTC | CASSQEGRNEQFF
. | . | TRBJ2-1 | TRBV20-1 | TGCAGTACTAGCCGACGTGGGCGGCCCTTAATCCATGAGCAGTTCTTC | CSTSRRGRPLIHEQFF
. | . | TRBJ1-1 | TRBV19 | TGTGCCAGTAGTATAGGGCCAGGGAGAGAAGACACTGAAGCTTTCTTT | CASSIGPGREDTEAFF
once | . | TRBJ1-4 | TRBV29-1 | TGCAGCGTCGATATGTCAGGGGTCGGTGAAAAACTGTTTTTT | CSVDMSGVGEKLFF
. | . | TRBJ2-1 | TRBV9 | TGTGCCAGCAGCGTCGGGACTCCCGGCAATGAGCAGTTCTTC | CASSVGTPGNEQFF
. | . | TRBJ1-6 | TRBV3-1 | TGTGCCAGCAGCCAAGAAAGGGGCTTCAATTCACCCCTCCACTTT | CASSQERGFNSPLHF
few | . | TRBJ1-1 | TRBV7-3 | TGTGCCAGCAGCTCAGGTAATAACAGGGCCAGGAACACTGAAGCTTTCTTT | CASSSGNNRARNTEAFF
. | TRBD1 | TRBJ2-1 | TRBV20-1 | TGCAGTCGTCCCGGGACAGGGGCGGCTGACTCCTACAATGAGCAGTTCTTC | CSRPGTGAADSYNEQFF
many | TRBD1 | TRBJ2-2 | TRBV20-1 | TGCAGTGCCCACGACAGGGGTGGGCTGACCGGGGAGCTGTTTTTT | CSAHDRGGLTGELFF
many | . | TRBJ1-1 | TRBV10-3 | TGTGCCATCAGTGAGTCCCCGGACAGGAACACTGAAGCTTTCTTT | CAISESPDRNTEAFF
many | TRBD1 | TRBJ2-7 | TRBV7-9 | TGTGCCAGCAGCTTATCAGACAGGGCCCACGAGCAGTACTTC | CASSLSDRAHEQYF
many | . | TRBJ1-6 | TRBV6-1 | TGTGCCAGCAGTGGCAGGGAGCTGAATTCACCCCTCCACTTT | CASSGRELNSPLHF
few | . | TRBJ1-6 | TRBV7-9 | TGTGCCAGCAGCCCAGGACCCCAGAGCTCCTATAATTCACCCCTCCACTTT | CASSPGPQSSYNSPLHF
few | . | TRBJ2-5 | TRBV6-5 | TGTGCCAGCAGTTCCCGGGGGACACAAGAGACCCAGTACTTC | CASSSRGTQETQYF
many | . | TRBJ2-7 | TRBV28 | TGTGCCAGCGGGGCGCGGGAGCAGTACTTC | CASGAREQYF
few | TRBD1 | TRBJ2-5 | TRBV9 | TGTGCCAGCAGCGCACCTCCGGGACAGGAACAAGAGACCCAGTACTTC | CASSAPPGQEQETQYF
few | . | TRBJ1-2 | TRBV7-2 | TGTGCCAGCAGCTTAGAGTGGCCTTCACTTATTAACTATGGCTACACCTTC | CASSLEWPSLINYGYTF
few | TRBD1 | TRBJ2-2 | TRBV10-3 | TGTGCCATCAGGACAGGGGGCGGGACCGGGGAGCTGTTTTTT | CAIRTGGGTGELFF
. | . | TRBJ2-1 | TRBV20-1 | TGCAGTGCTGAGTCGCTGGCGGGGTCCGATGAGCAGTTCTTC | CSAESLAGSDEQFF
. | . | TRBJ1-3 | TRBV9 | TGTGCCAGCAGCCCAGACCGGGGGCACAGAAACACCATATATTTT | CASSPDRGHRNTIYF
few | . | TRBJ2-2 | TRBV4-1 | TGCGCCAGCAGCCTCCGGGCCCTTCGAGGCGAGGAGCTGTTTTTT | CASSLRALRGEELFF
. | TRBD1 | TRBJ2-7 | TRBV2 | TGTGCCAGCTATTCACCCGGGACAGGGGCAATCGAGCAGTACTTC | CASYSPGTGAIEQYF
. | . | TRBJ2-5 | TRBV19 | TGTGCCACCTCCCAGCCAGGCGACTCAGAGACCCAGTACTTC | CATSQPGDSETQYF
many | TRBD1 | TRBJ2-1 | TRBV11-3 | TGTGCCAGCAGCTTTGGGACAGGGGGAGGGGATGAGCAGTTCTTC | CASSFGTGGGDEQFF
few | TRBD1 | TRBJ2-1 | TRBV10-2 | TGCGCCAGCAAGCGGGACAGGGGGCAATACAATGAGCAGTTCTTC | CASKRDRGQYNEQFF
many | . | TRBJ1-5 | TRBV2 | TGTGCCAGTGGTCGCCATAGCAATCAGCCCCAGCATTTT | CASGRHSNQPQHF
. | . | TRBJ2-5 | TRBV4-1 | TGCGCCAGCAGCCAATTTACAGAGACCCAGTACTTC | CASSQFTETQYF
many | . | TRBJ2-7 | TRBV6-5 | TGTGCCAGCAGTTACTATGACGAGCAGTACTTC | CASSYYDEQYF
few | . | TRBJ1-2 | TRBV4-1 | TGCGCCAGCAGCCAAGACTCCGGAATTGGGGTCGCCTATGGCTACACCTTC | CASSQDSGIGVAYGYTF
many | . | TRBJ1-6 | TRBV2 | TGTGCCAGCATCGACACCAGCTCCTATAATTCACCCCTCCACTTT | CASIDTSSYNSPLHF
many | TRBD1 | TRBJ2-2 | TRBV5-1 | TGCGCCAGCAGCACCACAGGGGCAAGGAACACCGGGGAGCTGTTTTTT | CASSTTGARNTGELFF
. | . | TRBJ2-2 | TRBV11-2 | TGTGCCAGCAGCTTAGCCGGGAAAAAAACCGGGGAGCTGTTTTTT | CASSLAGKKTGELFF
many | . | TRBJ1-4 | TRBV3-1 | TGTGCCAGCAGCCAAGATGACAGAACTGAAAAACTGTTTTTT | CASSQDDRTEKLFF
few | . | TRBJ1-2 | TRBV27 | . | CASSTSTGVGNYGYTF
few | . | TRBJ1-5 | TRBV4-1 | TGCGCCAGCAGCCAAGACCGAGGGTGGAATCAGCCCCAGCATTTT | CASSQDRGWNQPQHF
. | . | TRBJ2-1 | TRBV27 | TGTGCCAGCAGTCTTCGGGGGGCTAGATACAATGAGCAGTTCTTC | CASSLRGARYNEQFF
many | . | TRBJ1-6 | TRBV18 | TGTGCCAGCCAGGGACAAGGAAATTCACCCCTCCACTTT | CASQGQGNSPLHF
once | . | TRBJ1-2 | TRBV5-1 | TGCGCCAGCAGCTTGGGTCGTCAGGGAAAAAAGTCCTATGGCTACACCTTC | CASSLGRQGKKSYGYTF
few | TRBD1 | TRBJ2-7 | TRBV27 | TGTGCCAGCAGCCGGACAGGGATTCTCTACGAGCAGTACTTC | CASSRTGILYEQYF
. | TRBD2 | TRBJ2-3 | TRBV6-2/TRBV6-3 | TGTGCCAGCAGTTCCCCGTCTAGCGGGGCACCCACAGATACGCAGTATTTT | CASSSPSSGAPTDTQYF
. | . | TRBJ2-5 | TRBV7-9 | TGTGCCAGCAGCTCGTACCGGTACCAAGAGACCCAGTACTTC | CASSSYRYQETQYF
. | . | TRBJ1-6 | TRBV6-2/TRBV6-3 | TGTGCCAGCACCATCAAGCCGACAGGCCTTTCACCCCTCCACTTT | CASTIKPTGLSPLHF
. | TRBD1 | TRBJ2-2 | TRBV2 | TGTGCCAGCAGGGGATGGGACAGGGGGCCGGTCGGGGAGCTGTTTTTT | CASRGWDRGPVGELFF
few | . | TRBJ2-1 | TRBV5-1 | TGCGCCAGCAGCCCGGAAAGGGGGACGGCCTACAATGAGCAGTTCTTC | CASSPERGTAYNEQFF
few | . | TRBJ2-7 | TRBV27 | TGTGCCAGCTCGGGGGTTAGACACCCCTACGAGCAGTACTTC | CASSGVRHPYEQYF
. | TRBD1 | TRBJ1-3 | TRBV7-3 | TGTGCCAGCAGCTTCCCGGACAGGCCTAGGAGAGGAAACACCATATATTTT | CASSFPDRPRRGNTIYF
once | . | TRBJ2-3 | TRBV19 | TGTGCCAGTAGTGCGTTACAGGGAACAGATACGCAGTATTTT | CASSALQGTDTQYF
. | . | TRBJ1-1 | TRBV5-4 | TGTGCCAGCAGCTTGGACGCCTCGAACACTGAAGCTTTCTTT | CASSLDASNTEAFF
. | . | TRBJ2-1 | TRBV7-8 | TGTGCCACCCCAACTAACGCAGGGGAGCAGTTCTTC | CATPTNAGEQFF
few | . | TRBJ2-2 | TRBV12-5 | TGTGCTAGTGGTTTTGGGGACTGGAACACCGGGGAGCTGTTTTTT | CASGFGDWNTGELFF
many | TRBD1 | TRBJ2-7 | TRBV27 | TGTGCCAGCAGGCCTGGGACAGGGGGGCACGAGCAGTACTTC | CASRPGTGGHEQYF
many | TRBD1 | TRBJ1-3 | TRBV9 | TGTGCCAGCAGCCCTATGGGACAGGGGAACTCTGGAAACACCATATATTTT | CASSPMGQGNSGNTIYF
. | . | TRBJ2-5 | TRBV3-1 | TGTGCCAGCAGCCCCAGCCTGGGCCGGGACCAAGAGACCCAGTACTTC | CASSPSLGRDQETQYF